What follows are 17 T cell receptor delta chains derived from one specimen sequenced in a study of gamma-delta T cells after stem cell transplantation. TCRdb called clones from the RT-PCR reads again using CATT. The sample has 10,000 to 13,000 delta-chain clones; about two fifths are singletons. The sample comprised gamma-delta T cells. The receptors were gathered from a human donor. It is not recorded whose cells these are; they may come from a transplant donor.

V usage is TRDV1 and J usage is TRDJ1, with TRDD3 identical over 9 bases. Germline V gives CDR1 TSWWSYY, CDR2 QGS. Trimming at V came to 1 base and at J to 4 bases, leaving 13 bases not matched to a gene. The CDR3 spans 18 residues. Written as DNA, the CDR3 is TGTGCTCTTGGGGAACCCCCCTTCCAGACTGGGGGAGGCGATAAACTCATCTTT. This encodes CALGEPPFQTGGGDKLIF.

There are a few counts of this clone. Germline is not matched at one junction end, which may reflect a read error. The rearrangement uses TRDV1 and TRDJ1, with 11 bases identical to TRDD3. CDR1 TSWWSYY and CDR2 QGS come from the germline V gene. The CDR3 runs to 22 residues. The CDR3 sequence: CALEEYRLLWGIQGPYTDKLIF. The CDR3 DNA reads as TGTGCTCTTGAGGAATACCGTCTTCTCTGGGGGATACAAGGCCCATACACCGATAAACTCATCTTT.

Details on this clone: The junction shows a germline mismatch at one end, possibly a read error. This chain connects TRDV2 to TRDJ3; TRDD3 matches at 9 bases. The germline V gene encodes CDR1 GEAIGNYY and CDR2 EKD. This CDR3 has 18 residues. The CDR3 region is CACDGDTRRSWDTRKMFF. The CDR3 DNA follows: TGTGCCTGTGACGGGGATACGCGTCGCTCCTGGGACACCCGAAAGATGTTTTTC.

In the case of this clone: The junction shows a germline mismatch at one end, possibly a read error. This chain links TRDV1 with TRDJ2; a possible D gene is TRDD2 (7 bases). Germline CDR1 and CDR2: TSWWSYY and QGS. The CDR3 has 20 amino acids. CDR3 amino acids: CALGVPTGDTLSSLPAHLFF. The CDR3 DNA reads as TGTGCTCTTGGGGTTCCTACGGGTGATACGCTCTCCTCTTTGCCAGCACACCTCTTCTTT.

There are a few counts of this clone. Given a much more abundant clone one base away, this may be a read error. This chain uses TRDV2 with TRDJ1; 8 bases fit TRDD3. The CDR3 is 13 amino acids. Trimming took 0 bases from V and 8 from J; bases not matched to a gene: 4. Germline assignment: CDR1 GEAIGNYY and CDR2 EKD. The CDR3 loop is CACDTGAGGKLIF. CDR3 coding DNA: TGTGCCTGTGACACCGGGGCTGGGGGAAAACTCATCTTT.

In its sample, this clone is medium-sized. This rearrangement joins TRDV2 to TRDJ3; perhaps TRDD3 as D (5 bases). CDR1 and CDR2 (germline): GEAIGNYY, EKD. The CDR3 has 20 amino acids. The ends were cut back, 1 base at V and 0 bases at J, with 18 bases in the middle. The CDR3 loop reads CACDTIDRGPNSWDTRQMFF. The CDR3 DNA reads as TGTGCCTGTGACACGATTGATCGGGGGCCTAACTCCTGGGACACCCGACAGATGTTTTTC.

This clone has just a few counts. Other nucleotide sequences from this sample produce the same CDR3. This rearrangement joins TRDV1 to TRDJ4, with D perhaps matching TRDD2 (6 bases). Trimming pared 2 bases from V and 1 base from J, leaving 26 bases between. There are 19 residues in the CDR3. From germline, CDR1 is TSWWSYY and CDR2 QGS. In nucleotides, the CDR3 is TGTGCTCTTGGGGAATGGGGCTCCTACGACGATTGGATAGGCAGACCCCTGATCTTT. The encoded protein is CALGEWGSYDDWIGRPLIF.

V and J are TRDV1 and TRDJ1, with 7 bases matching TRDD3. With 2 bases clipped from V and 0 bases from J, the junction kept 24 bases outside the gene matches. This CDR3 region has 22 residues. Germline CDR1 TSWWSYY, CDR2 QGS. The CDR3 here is CALGEVPYASPMLGAYTDKLIF. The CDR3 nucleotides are TGTGCTCTTGGGGAAGTACCCTACGCCTCACCCATGCTGGGGGCTTACACCGATAAACTCATCTTT.

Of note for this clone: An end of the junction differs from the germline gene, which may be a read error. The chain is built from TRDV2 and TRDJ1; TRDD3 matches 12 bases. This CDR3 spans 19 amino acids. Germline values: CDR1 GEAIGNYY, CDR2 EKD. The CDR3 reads CACDSNLYWGILETDNLIF. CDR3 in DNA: TGTGCCTGTGACTCTAACCTGTACTGGGGGATACTGGAGACCGATAACCTCATCTTT.

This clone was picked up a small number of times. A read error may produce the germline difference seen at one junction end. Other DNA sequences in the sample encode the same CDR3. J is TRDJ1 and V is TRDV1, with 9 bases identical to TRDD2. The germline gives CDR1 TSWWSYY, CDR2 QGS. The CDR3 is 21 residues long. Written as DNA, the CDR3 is TGTGCTCTTGGAGAACCGCCCTTCCTACGGGGAGCTTCCCTCTACACCGATAAACTCATCTTT. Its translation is CALGEPPFLRGASLYTDKLIF.

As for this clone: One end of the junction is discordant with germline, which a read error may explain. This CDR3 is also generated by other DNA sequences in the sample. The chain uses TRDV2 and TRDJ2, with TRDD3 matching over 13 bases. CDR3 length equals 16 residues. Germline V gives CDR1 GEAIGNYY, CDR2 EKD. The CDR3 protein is CACDILGDTLTAQLFF. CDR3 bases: TGTGCCTGTGACATACTGGGGGATACGCTGACAGCCCAACTCTTCTTT.

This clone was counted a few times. The CDR3 reads CALTSSGRNSYDKLIF. The CDR3 nucleotides are TGTGCCCTTACGTCTTCTGGGAGAAACTCCTATGATAAACTCATCTTT. The rearrangement uses TRDV2 and TRDJ1; possibly TRDD2 or TRDD3 for D (5 bases each). CDR3 size: 16 residues. V lost 9 bases to trimming and J lost 5 bases, with 27 bases between them. The germline CDR1 and CDR2 sequences are GEAIGNYY and EKD.

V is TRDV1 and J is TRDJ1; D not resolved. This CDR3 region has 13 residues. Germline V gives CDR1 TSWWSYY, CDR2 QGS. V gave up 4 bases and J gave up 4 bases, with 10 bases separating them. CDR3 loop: CALGVPPGDKLIF. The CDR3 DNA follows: TGTGCTCTTGGGGTTCCGCCCGGCGATAAACTCATCTTT.

The CDR3 spells CACDTGTHFRTSCYWGTTDKLIF. The DNA of the CDR3 is TGTGCCTGTGACACCGGCACGCACTTCAGAACCTCCTGTTACTGGGGGACTACCGATAAACTCATCTTT. The chain employs TRDV2 and TRDJ1; the match to TRDD3 covers 9 bases. Germline V gene data show CDR1 as GEAIGNYY and CDR2 as EKD. This CDR3 has 23 amino acids. With V trimmed by 0 bases and J by 2 bases, 27 bases remained unmatched.

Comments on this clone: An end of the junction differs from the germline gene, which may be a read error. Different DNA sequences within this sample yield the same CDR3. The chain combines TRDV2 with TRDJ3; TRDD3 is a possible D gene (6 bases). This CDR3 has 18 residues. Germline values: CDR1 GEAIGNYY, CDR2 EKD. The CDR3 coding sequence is TGTGCCTGTGACACTGGGGGTCCTCTTACCTGGGACACCCGACAGATGTTCTTC. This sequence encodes CACDTGGPLTWDTRQMFF.

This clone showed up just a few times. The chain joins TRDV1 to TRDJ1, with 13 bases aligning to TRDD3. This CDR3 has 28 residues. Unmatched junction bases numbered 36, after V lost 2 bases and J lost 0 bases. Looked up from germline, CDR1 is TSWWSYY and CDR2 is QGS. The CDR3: CALGEYYPSYLPYWGIRAGETHTDKLIF. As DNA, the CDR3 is TGTGCTCTTGGGGAATATTATCCTTCCTACTTACCTTACTGGGGGATACGCGCGGGGGAAACACACACCGATAAACTCATCTTT.

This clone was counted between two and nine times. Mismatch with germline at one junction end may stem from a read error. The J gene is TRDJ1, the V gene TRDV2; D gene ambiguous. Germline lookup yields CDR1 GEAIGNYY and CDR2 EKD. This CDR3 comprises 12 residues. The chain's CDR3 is CAWDTEGDKLIF. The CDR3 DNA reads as TGTGCCTGGGACACCGAAGGCGATAAACTCATCTTT.